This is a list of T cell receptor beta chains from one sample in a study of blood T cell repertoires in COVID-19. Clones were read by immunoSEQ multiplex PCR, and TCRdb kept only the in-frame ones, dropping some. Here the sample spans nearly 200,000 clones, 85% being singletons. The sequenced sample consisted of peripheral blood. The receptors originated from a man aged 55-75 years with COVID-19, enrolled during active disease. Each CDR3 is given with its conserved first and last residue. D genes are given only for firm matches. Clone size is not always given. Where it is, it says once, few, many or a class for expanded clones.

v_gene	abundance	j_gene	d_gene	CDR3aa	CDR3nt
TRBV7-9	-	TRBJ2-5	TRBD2	CASSSGLAVQETQYF	TGTGCCAGCAGCTCGGGACTAGCGGTGCAAGAGACCCAGTACTTC
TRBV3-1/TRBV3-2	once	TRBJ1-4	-	CASSAGEKLFF	TGTGCCAGCAGCGCGGGTGAAAAACTGTTTTTT
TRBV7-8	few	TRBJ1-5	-	CASSSQFGASNQPQHF	TGTGCCAGCAGCTCCCAGTTTGGGGCTAGCAATCAGCCCCAGCATTTT
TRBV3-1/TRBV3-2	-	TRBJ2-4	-	CASSQSENIQYF	TGTGCCAGCAGCCAGAGTGAAAACATTCAGTACTTC
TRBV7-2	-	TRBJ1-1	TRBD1	CASSPTGGRGTEAFF	TGTGCCAGCAGCCCTACAGGGGGCCGGGGCACTGAAGCTTTCTTT
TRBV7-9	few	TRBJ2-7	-	CASSSPDKASYEQYF	TGTGCCAGCAGCTCGCCGGACAAGGCTTCGTACGAGCAGTACTTC
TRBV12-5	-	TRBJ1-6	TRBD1	CASGRTGGYNSPLHF	TGTGCTAGTGGTCGGACAGGGGGCTATAATTCACCCCTCCACTTT
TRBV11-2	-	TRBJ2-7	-	CASSRVEGKGYEQYF	TGTGCCAGCAGCCGCGTGGAGGGGAAAGGCTACGAGCAGTACTTC
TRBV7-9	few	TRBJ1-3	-	CASSFTGNTIYF	TGTGCCAGCAGCTTTACTGGAAACACCATATATTTT
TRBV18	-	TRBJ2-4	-	CASSRGTAIAKNIQYF	TGTGCCAGCTCACGCGGGACCGCCATAGCCAAAAACATTCAGTACTTC
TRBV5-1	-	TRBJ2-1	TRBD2	CASSLGTSGRGYNEQFF	TGCGCCAGCAGCTTGGGGACTAGCGGGAGGGGTTACAATGAGCAGTTCTTC
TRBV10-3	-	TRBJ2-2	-	CAIRGGVPGELFF	TGTGCCATCAGGGGGGGTGTACCCGGGGAGCTGTTTTTT
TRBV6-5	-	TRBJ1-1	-	CASSIYRENTEAFF	TGTGCCAGCTCCATTTACCGCGAGAACACTGAAGCTTTCTTT
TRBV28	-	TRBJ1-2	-	CASSFRDRPYGYTF	TGTGCCAGCAGTTTTCGCGACAGGCCATATGGCTACACCTTC
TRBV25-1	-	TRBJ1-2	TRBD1	CASPANRGHGYTF	TGTGCCAGCCCCGCGAACAGGGGTCACGGCTACACCTTC
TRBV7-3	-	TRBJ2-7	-	CASSQGLGYEQYF	TGTGCCAGCAGCCAGGGACTTGGGTACGAGCAGTACTTC
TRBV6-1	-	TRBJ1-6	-	CASSEEGRSNSPLHF	TGTGCCAGCAGTGAAGAGGGGCGGAGCAATTCACCCCTCCACTTT
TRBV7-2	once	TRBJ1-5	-	CASSFKGGGDNSQHF	TGTGCCAGCAGCTTTAAAGGGGGAGGGGATAATTCCCAGCATTTT
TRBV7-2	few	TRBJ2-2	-	CASSLNRNTGELFF	TGTGCCAGCAGCTTGAACAGAAACACCGGGGAGCTGTTTTTT
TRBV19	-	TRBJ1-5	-	CATKARGQPQHF	TGTGCCACCAAGGCCAGGGGTCAGCCCCAGCATTTT
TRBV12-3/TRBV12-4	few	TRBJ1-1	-	CASSTDLEAFF	TGTGCCAGCAGTACAGACCTTGAAGCTTTCTTT
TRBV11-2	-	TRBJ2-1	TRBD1	CASSPGQSYEQFF	TGTGCCAGCAGCCCGGGACAGTCATATGAGCAGTTCTTC
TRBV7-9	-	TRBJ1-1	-	CASSLGQSNTEAFF	TGTGCCAGCAGCTTAGGACAGAGTAACACTGAAGCTTTCTTT
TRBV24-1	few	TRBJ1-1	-	CATSDHRVRNTEAFF	TGTGCCACCAGTGACCACAGGGTTAGGAACACTGAAGCTTTCTTT
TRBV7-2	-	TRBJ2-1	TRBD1	CASSPPGQGGNEQFF	TGTGCCAGCAGCCCGCCGGGACAGGGAGGTAATGAGCAGTTCTTC
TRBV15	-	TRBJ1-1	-	CATSRDRGAGTEAFF	TGTGCCACCAGCAGAGATCGGGGGGCTGGCACTGAAGCTTTCTTT
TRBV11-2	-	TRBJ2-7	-	CASSTGRVHEQYF	TGTGCCAGCAGCACGGGCAGGGTCCACGAGCAGTACTTC
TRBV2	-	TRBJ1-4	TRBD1	CAITDRLREKLFF	TGTGCCATCACGGACAGGCTCCGGGAAAAACTGTTTTTT
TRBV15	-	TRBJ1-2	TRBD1	CATSGTGVNYGYTF	TGTGCCACCAGCGGAACAGGGGTGAACTATGGCTACACCTTC
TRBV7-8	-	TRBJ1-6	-	CASSLGGGGSPLHF	TGTGCCAGCAGCTTAGGAGGGGGTGGTTCACCCCTCCACTTT
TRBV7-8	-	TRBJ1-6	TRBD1	CASSPRTGGSYNSPLHF	TGTGCCAGCAGCCCTCGGACAGGGGGCTCCTATAATTCACCCCTCCACTTT
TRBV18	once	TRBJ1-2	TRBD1	CASSPLPGSGTGVRYGYTF	TGTGCCAGCTCACCACTCCCGGGTTCCGGGACAGGGGTCCGATATGGCTACACCTTC
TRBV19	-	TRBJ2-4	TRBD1	CASSIGTGGNIQYF	TGTGCCAGTAGTATAGGGACAGGTGGGAACATTCAGTACTTC
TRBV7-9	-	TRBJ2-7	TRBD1	CASSEGQGPYEQYF	TGTGCCAGCAGCGAAGGACAGGGTCCCTACGAGCAGTACTTC
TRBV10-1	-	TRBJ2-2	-	CASRARANTGELFF	TGCGCCAGCCGGGCCAGGGCGAACACCGGGGAGCTGTTTTTT
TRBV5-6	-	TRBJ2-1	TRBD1	CASSLLGQGYNEQFF	TGTGCCAGCAGCCTTCTAGGACAGGGGTACAATGAGCAGTTCTTC
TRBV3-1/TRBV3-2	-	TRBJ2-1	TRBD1	CASSQVGTGMNEQFF	TGTGCCAGCAGCCAAGTCGGGACAGGGATGAATGAGCAGTTCTTC
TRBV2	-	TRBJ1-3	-	CASSGPGSYSGNTIYF	TGTGCCAGCAGTGGCCCGGGGTCTTACTCTGGAAACACCATATATTTT
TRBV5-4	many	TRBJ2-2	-	CASREQGNGELFF	TGTGCCAGCAGAGAACAGGGAAACGGGGAGCTGTTTTTT
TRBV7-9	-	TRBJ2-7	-	CASSLTQIEQYF	TGTGCCAGCAGCTTAACGCAGATCGAGCAGTACTTC
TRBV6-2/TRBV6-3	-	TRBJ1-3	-	CASSYSAGSGNTIYF	TGTGCCAGCAGTTACTCAGCAGGATCTGGAAACACCATATATTTT
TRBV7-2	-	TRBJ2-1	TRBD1	CASRDGRRGLYNEQFF	TGTGCCAGCAGGGACGGACGAAGGGGGCTCTACAATGAGCAGTTCTTC